These 10 T cell receptor beta chains were sequenced from one sample in a study of T cell responses to AZD1222 COVID-19 vaccine. Sequencing used immunoSEQ multiplex PCR; TCRdb keeps in-frame clones, though not all of them. The sample yields 160,000 or so clones, 90% seen once. This specimen was peripheral blood, taken on day 0 of AZD1222 vaccination. The source is an adult in good health.

This clone was counted only a few times. The chain is built from TRBV24-1 and TRBJ1-5; no clear D. The CDR3 is made up of 16 amino acids. The germline V gene has CDR1 KGHDR and CDR2 SFDVKD. V was shortened by 0 bases and J by 3 bases, with 11 bases between the two germline ends. The DNA for the CDR3 is TGTGCCACCAGTGATTTGTGGTACACAGACAATCAGCCCCAGCATTTT. Translating it yields CATSDLWYTDNQPQHF.

V is TRBV5-1 and J is TRBJ1-2; 7 bases align to TRBD1. Per the germline V gene, CDR1 is SGHRS and CDR2 is YFSETQ. V lost 0 bases and J lost 8; bases outside the gene matches: 4. The CDR3 covers 13 residues. The CDR3 protein is CASSLGRGEGYTF. The CDR3, as DNA: TGCGCCAGCAGCTTGGGCAGGGGGGAAGGCTACACCTTC.

V usage is TRBV29-1 and J usage is TRBJ2-1; D is ambiguous. CDR3 length equals 13 residues. The V gene's germline CDR1 is SQVTM and CDR2 ANQGSEA. Trimming stripped 5 bases from V and 0 bases from J, with 8 bases between. CDR3 in amino acids: CSVPGYSYNEQFF. As DNA, the CDR3 is TGCAGCGTTCCAGGATACTCCTACAATGAGCAGTTCTTC.

The chain couples TRBV4-1 to TRBJ2-1, with 11 bases lining up with TRBD2. The V gene's germline CDR1 is MGHRA and CDR2 YSYEKL. The V gene end was trimmed by 3 bases and the J gene end by 3 bases; junction bases not matched to a gene: 19. The CDR3 covers 21 residues. For the CDR3, the DNA is TGCGCCAGCAGCCAGAAGATTTTCCTATATCAGGGACTAGCGGTCTACAATGAGCAGTTCTTC. It encodes CASSQKIFLYQGLAVYNEQFF.

The V and J genes are TRBV28 and TRBJ1-5, with D perhaps matching TRBD1 (6 bases). The CDR3 is 15 residues long. Germline values: CDR1 MDHEN, CDR2 SYDVKM. Trimming cost V 8 bases and J 7 bases, with 21 bases left between them. The CDR3 DNA sequence: TGTGCCAGCTTAGGGGGGGGCAGGGGAGAGCAGCCCCAGCATTTT. It encodes CASLGGGRGEQPQHF.

The chain has TRBV11-1 and TRBJ2-1, with 8 bases matching TRBD1. Germline CDR1 SGHAT, CDR2 FQDESV (reference sequence). Trimming removed 1 base from V and 10 bases from J; junction bases left unmatched: 6. CDR3 length: 14 residues. CDR3 sequence reads: CASSLGTGSSEQFF. CDR3 DNA sequence: TGTGCCAGCAGCTTAGGGACAGGGAGCAGCGAGCAGTTCTTC.

V is TRBV5-1 and J is TRBJ2-7; tentatively, D is TRBD2 (6 bases). From germline, CDR1 is SGHRS and CDR2 YFSETQ. Trimming cost V 2 bases and J 7 bases, with 13 bases left between them. The CDR3 spans 13 residues. CDR3 bases: TGCGCCAGCAGCTTAGGAAATCGGGGGGAGCAGTACTTC. Protein: CASSLGNRGEQYF.

The chain carries TRBV10-3 and TRBJ1-1; the match to TRBD1 covers 7 bases. CDR1 ENHRY and CDR2 SYGVKD come from the germline V gene. With V trimmed by 2 bases and J by 5 bases, 14 bases remained unmatched. The CDR3 length is 17 residues. The CDR3 is CAISEVAGGPKGTEAFF. The CDR3 coding sequence is TGTGCCATCAGTGAGGTTGCAGGGGGGCCGAAGGGGACTGAAGCTTTCTTT.

The J gene is TRBJ2-1, the V gene TRBV27; D may be TRBD1 or TRBD2 (5 bases each). The CDR3 loop spans 15 amino acids. Germline V lookup: CDR1 MNHEY, CDR2 SMNVEV (reference sequence). Trimming shortened V by 3 bases and J by 4 bases, and 13 bases separated the two germline ends. The CDR3 DNA reads TGTGCCAGCAGTTTTGGGGGAGTCCTTTACAATGAGCAGTTCTTC. Encoded protein: CASSFGGVLYNEQFF.

The CDR3 region has the DNA TGCGCCAGCAGCTTAGCGGGAGCAGATACGCAGTATTTT. Translating gives CASSLAGADTQYF. The rearrangement uses TRBV5-1 and TRBJ2-3, with 8 bases fitting TRBD2. In germline, CDR1 is SGHRS, CDR2 YFSETQ. This CDR3 contains 13 residues. The V segment lost 2 bases and the J segment 4 bases; nucleotides outside the gene matches: 0.